The clone carrying this T cell receptor delta chain is hyperexpanded. The same CDR3 can be traced to other DNA sequences in this sample. Germline CDR1 and CDR2: GEAIGNYY and EKD. CDR3 length: 15 amino acids. J was trimmed by 3 bases and V by 0 bases; bases with no gene match: 3. TCRdb fed the RT-PCR reads into CATT to redo clone calling. Found here are over 1,000 delta-chain clones, approximately 2.9% of them singletons; the top ten hold about 31%. This sample is drawn from a study of gamma-delta T cells after stem cell transplantation. Sequencing used gamma-delta T cells. The gene calls are TRDV2 and TRDJ1; 10 bases are a match to TRDD3. This sequence was found in a human donor. It is not recorded whose cells these are; they may come from a transplant donor. CDR3 sequence reads: CACDTVGGYADKLIF. CDR3 sequence (DNA): TGTGCCTGTGACACCGTAGGGGGATACGCCGATAAACTCATCTTT.